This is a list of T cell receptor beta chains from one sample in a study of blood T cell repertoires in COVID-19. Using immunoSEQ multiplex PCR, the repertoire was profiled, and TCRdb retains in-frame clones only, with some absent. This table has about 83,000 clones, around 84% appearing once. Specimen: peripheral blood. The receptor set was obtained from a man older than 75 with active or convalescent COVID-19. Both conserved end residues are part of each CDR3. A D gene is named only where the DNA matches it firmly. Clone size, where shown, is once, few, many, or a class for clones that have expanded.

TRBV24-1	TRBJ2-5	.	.	CATSEAGSPQETQYF	TGTGCCACCAGTGAGGCCGGGAGTCCCCAAGAGACCCAGTACTTC
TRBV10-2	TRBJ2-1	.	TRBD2	CASGLAGYNEQFF	TGCGCCAGTGGACTAGCGGGGTACAATGAGCAGTTCTTC
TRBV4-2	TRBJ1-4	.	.	CASSQGGGNEKLFF	TGTGCCAGCAGCCAAGGAGGAGGGAATGAAAAACTGTTTTTT
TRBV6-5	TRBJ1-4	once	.	CASGGAETANEKLFF	TGTGCCAGCGGGGGCGCGGAGACAGCCAATGAAAAACTGTTTTTT
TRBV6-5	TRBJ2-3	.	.	CASKVGYLGTDTQYF	TGTGCCAGCAAGGTCGGGTACTTGGGCACAGATACGCAGTATTTT
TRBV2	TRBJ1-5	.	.	CASAGSNQPQHF	TGTGCCAGCGCAGGAAGCAATCAGCCCCAGCATTTT
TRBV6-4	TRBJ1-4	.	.	CASSTETNEKLFF	TGTGCCAGCAGCACGGAGACGAATGAAAAACTGTTTTTT
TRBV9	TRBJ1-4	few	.	CASSVGAEPNEKLFF	TGTGCCAGCAGCGTAGGGGCAGAACCTAATGAAAAACTGTTTTTT
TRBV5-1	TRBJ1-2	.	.	CASSHRPGTDGGYGYTF	TGCGCCAGCAGCCACCGTCCCGGGACGGACGGGGGGTATGGCTACACCTTC
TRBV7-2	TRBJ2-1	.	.	CASSPGGGAGYNEQFF	TGTGCCAGCAGCCCCGGTGGGGGGGCAGGTTACAATGAGCAGTTCTTC
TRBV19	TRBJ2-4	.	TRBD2	CASSLRGEFAKNIQYF	TGTGCCAGTAGCCTTCGGGGGGAGTTTGCCAAAAACATTCAGTACTTC
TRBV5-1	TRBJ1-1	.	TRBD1	CASRSRGGTGFTEAFF	TGCGCCAGCAGATCTAGGGGCGGGACAGGGTTCACTGAAGCTTTCTTT
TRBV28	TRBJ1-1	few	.	CASSPPRGVAEAFF	TGTGCCAGCAGTCCTCCCAGGGGAGTGGCTGAAGCTTTCTTT
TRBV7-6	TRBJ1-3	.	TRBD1	CASSAGTEFSGNTIYF	TGTGCCAGCAGCGCCGGGACAGAATTCTCTGGAAACACCATATATTTT
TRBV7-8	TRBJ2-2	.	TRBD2	CASSQGLGAGELFF	TGTGCCAGCAGCCAGGGACTAGGAGCCGGGGAGCTGTTTTTT
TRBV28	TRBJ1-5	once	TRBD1	CASSFGRGRQPQHF	TGTGCCAGCAGTTTCGGCAGGGGGCGTCAGCCCCAGCATTTT
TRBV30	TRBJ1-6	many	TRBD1	CAWSAGQDNSPLHF	TGTGCCTGGAGTGCTGGACAGGACAATTCACCCCTCCACTTT
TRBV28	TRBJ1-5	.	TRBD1	CASSVTGGNQPQHF	TGTGCCAGCAGTGTGACAGGGGGCAATCAGCCCCAGCATTTT
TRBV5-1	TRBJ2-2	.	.	CASSPDGVPNTGELFF	TGCGCCAGCAGCCCGGACGGGGTCCCGAACACCGGGGAGCTGTTTTTT
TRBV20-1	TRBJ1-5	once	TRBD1	CSASTGGVQPQHF	TGCAGTGCCAGTACAGGGGGCGTTCAGCCCCAGCATTTT
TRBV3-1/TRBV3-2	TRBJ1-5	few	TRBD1	CASSPTGGSQPQHF	TGTGCCAGCAGCCCGACAGGGGGTAGTCAGCCCCAGCATTTT
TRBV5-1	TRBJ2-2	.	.	CASSVLGRTGELFF	TGCGCCAGCAGTGTACTAGGAAGGACCGGGGAGCTGTTTTTT
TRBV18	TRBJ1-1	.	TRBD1	CASSPRAGGNTEAFF	TGTGCCAGCTCACCACGGGCAGGGGGGAACACTGAAGCTTTCTTT
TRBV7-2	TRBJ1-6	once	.	CASRRAGDNSPLHF	TGTGCCAGCAGGAGGGCAGGGGATAATTCACCCCTCCACTTT
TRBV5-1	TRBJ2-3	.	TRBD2	CASSLGPSGGTDTQYF	TGCGCCAGCAGCTTGGGGCCTAGCGGGGGCACAGATACGCAGTATTTT
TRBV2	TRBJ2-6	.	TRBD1	CARQGLSSGANVLTF	TGTGCCAGACAGGGGCTCAGCTCTGGGGCCAACGTCCTGACTTTC
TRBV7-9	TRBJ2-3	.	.	CASSFFLADTQYF	TGTGCCAGCAGCTTTTTTCTTGCAGATACGCAGTATTTT
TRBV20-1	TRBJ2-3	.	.	CSASDADTQYF	TGCAGTGCCTCAGATGCAGATACGCAGTATTTT
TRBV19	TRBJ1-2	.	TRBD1	CASSMGQGPYGYTF	TGTGCCAGTAGTATGGGACAGGGACCCTATGGCTACACCTTC
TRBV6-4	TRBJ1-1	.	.	CASSEQGNTEAFF	TGTGCCAGCAGTGAACAGGGAAACACTGAAGCTTTCTTT
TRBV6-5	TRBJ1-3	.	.	CASSYSRASSGNTIYF	TGTGCCAGCAGTTACTCGAGAGCGAGCTCTGGAAACACCATATATTTT
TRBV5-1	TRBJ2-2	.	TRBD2	CASRTTSGGPGELFF	TGCGCCAGCAGGACGACTAGCGGGGGGCCCGGGGAGCTGTTTTTT